This T cell receptor beta chain was found in a study of beta chain features in type 1 diabetes. As every portion of the isolated RNA was reverse transcribed, the sequencing read expressed TCRB transcripts. Produced via immunoSEQ multiplex PCR; TCRdb's table is partial and in-frame only. The repertoire includes 150,000 to 200,000 clones, roughly 63% of them detected once, and 0.08% to 0.09% sits in the top ten. On this clone: Its antigen is unidentified.

V dropped 1 base and J dropped 1 base, with 10 bases sitting between them. Germline V gene sequence: CDR1 GTSNPN, CDR2 SVGIG (reference sequence). CDR3 length equals 14 residues. Study-wide findings and caveats: Type 1 diabetes patients had moderately but significantly shorter TCRB CDR3s in all four CD4+ subsets.

This receptor was obtained from a man aged 25 to 40 with type 1 diabetes. Sequences were obtained from naive CD4+ T cells from blood. The chain combines TRBV30 with TRBJ1-1; D unclear. The DNA of the CDR3 is TGTGCCTGGAGTGGGCTCGTTTCGAACACTGAAGCTTTCTTT. It specifies CAWSGLVSNTEAFF.